The 21 T cell receptor beta chains reported below all come from one sample, sequenced in a study of T cell repertoires in cytomegalovirus infection. For these receptors, no antigen is known. A single record per CDR3 protein comes from TCRdb applying MiXCR to the reads. The repertoire holds roughly 730,000 distinct CDR3 sequences, with 33% as singletons. The sample here was cultured PBMCs, taken from culture after CMV antigen stimulation. The receptors originated from a human donor in good health (CMV status not recorded). Some clones in this sample may be carry-over from other donors' samples.

V is TRBV6-6 and J is TRBJ1-1; D might be TRBD1 (6 bases). The CDR3 consists of 17 residues. The germline CDR1 and CDR2 sequences are MNHNY and SVGAGI (reference sequence). V was clipped by 2 bases and J by 2 bases, with 18 bases between them. The CDR3 reads CASSYPGGGRGNTEAFF. CDR3 nucleotides: TGTGCCAGCAGTTACCCGGGGGGGGGCAGGGGCAACACTGAAGCTTTCTTT.

The V and J genes are TRBV11-3 and TRBJ2-2; possibly TRBD2 for D (5 bases). Trimming stripped 0 bases from V and 7 bases from J, with 9 bases between. This CDR3 comprises 14 residues. Germline CDR1 and CDR2: SGHNT and YENEEA. The CDR3 reads CASSLDPGDGELFF. The CDR3 nucleotides read TGTGCCAGCAGCTTAGATCCCGGGGACGGGGAGCTGTTTTTT.

The chain uses TRBV7-2 and TRBJ2-7; D uncertain. There are 12 residues in the CDR3. Trimming cost V 2 bases and J 7 bases, with 9 bases left between them. Germline V gives CDR1 SGHTA, CDR2 FQGNSA. DNA of the CDR3: TGTGCCAGCAGCTTAAGAGAGACGGAGCAGTACTTC. As protein: CASSLRETEQYF. Using reference TRBV7-2 and TRBJ2-7 for the parts outside the CDR3, the full variable domain is GAGVSQSPSNKVTEKGKDVELRCDPISGHTALYWYRQSLGQGLEFLIYFQGNSAPDKSGLPSDRFSAERTGGSVSTLTIQRTQQEDSAVYLCASSLRETEQYFGPGTRLTVT.

The chain has TRBV7-9 and TRBJ2-7, with TRBD2 matching 10 bases. The length of the CDR3 is 17 residues. The germline V gene has CDR1 SEHNR and CDR2 FQNEAQ (reference sequence). Losses at the gene ends were 5 bases for V and 7 bases for J; bases not matched to a gene: 17. CDR3: CASSLGRFPASGSEQYF. The CDR3 DNA reads TGTGCCAGCAGCCTAGGAAGATTCCCGGCTAGCGGGAGTGAGCAGTACTTC.

This clonotype was seen more than once but under ten times. The CDR3 sequence is CAIHPPGTGGFNEQFF. In nucleotides, the CDR3 is TGTGCCATCCATCCTCCCGGGACAGGGGGCTTCAATGAGCAGTTCTTC. The chain links TRBV6-2 or TRBV6-3 to TRBJ2-1; the match to TRBD1 covers 12 bases. CDR3 length equals 16 residues. V lost 10 bases, J lost 6 bases, and 13 bases stayed unmatched. The germline V gene has CDR1 MNHEY and CDR2 SVGEGT.

This clonotype has just a few counts. The gene calls are TRBV14 and TRBJ2-1; TRBD2 agrees at 16 bases. The CDR3 has 16 residues. With 5 bases clipped from V and 8 bases from J, the junction kept 6 bases outside the gene matches. The germline V gene encodes CDR1 SGHDN and CDR2 FVKESK. This CDR3 is CASSAGTSGRGDEQFF. The CDR3 DNA is TGTGCCAGCAGCGCCGGGACTAGCGGGAGGGGCGATGAGCAGTTCTTC. Filled out from reference TRBV14 and TRBJ2-1, the complete variable domain reads EAGVTQFPSHSVIEKGQTVTLRCDPISGHDNLYWYRRVMGKEIKFLLHFVKESKQDESGMPNNRFLAERTGGTYSTLKVQPAELEDSGVYFCASSAGTSGRGDEQFFGPGTRLTVL.

The gene calls are TRBV7-6 and TRBJ2-7; 9 bases agree with TRBD2. Germline CDR1 is SGHVS and CDR2 is FNYEAQ. J gave up 5 bases and V 5 bases, and 4 bases lay outside the gene matches. This CDR3 has 13 residues. Written as DNA, the CDR3 is TGTGCCAGCAGCGCGGCTAGCGGGAACGAGCAGTACTTC. Its translation is CASSAASGNEQYF.

Only a few counts were recorded for this clonotype. The genes are TRBV27 and TRBJ1-5, with D tentatively TRBD1 (5 bases). V lost 5 bases, J lost 1 base, and 12 bases lay in between. This CDR3 has 15 residues. The germline V gene encodes CDR1 MNHEY and CDR2 SMNVEV (reference sequence). CDR3 DNA: TGTGCCAGCAGTCCTAGGGGAAGGAGCAATCAGCCCCAGCATTTT. Translating it yields CASSPRGRSNQPQHF.

This clonotype was seen only a few times. The V call is TRBV7-8, the J call TRBJ2-7; tentative D call: TRBD1 (6 bases). The CDR3 is 14 amino acids. Germline V gene lookup returns CDR1 SGHVS and CDR2 FQNEAQ. With 2 bases removed from V and 7 bases from J, the gap between germline ends came to 15 bases. CDR3 bases: TGTGCCAGCAGCTTAACAGGGCCTTGGGGAGAGCAGTACTTC. This codes for CASSLTGPWGEQYF.

This chain joins TRBV27 and TRBJ2-7; a possible D gene is TRBD1 (6 bases). CDR1 is MNHEY and CDR2 is SMNVEV in the germline V gene (reference sequence). Trimming took 3 bases from V and 7 from J, leaving 19 bases between them. The CDR3 covers 15 residues. In DNA form, the CDR3 reads TGTGCCAGCAGTTTGGGGGCCTACTCCTCGTTGGAGCAGTACTTC. Residues: CASSLGAYSSLEQYF.

This chain connects TRBV14 to TRBJ1-6; D remains ambiguous. In germline, CDR1 is SGHDN, CDR2 FVKESK. The germline V and J ends were trimmed by 1 base and 12 bases, with 7 bases remaining between them. The CDR3 runs 12 residues. The CDR3 DNA sequence: TGTGCCAGCAGCCAAGGTGGGGTACCCCTCCACTTT. Its translation is CASSQGGVPLHF.

CDR3 DNA sequence: TGCAGTGCTAAACAGGGGGGGCAGCCCCAGCATTTT. Translated, it gives CSAKQGGQPQHF. The chain employs TRBV20-1 and TRBJ1-5; TRBD1 matches at 8 bases. Trimming removed 4 bases from V and 7 bases from J; junction bases left unmatched: 3. The germline V gene has CDR1 DFQATT and CDR2 SNEGSKA (reference sequence). The CDR3 runs 12 residues.

This clonotype appeared many times. V and J are TRBV12-3 or TRBV12-4 and TRBJ2-2; D is uncertain. The CDR3 length is 13 residues. The V gene lost 6 bases and the J gene lost 4 bases, with 9 bases spanning the gap. The CDR3, as DNA: TGTGCCAGCAGCCGGATTATCACCGGGGAGCTGTTTTTT. This encodes CASSRIITGELFF.

This clonotype was seen only a few times. The rearrangement uses TRBV7-2 and TRBJ2-1, with 11 bases lining up with TRBD2. J lost 3 bases, V lost 5 bases, and 3 bases had no gene match. The CDR3 spans 15 residues. From germline, CDR1 is SGHTA and CDR2 FQGNSA. The CDR3 spells CASSTSGSIYNEQFF. The CDR3, as DNA: TGTGCCAGCAGCACTAGCGGGAGTATCTACAATGAGCAGTTCTTC. Filled out from reference TRBV7-2 and TRBJ2-1, the complete variable domain reads GAGVSQSPSNKVTEKGKDVELRCDPISGHTALYWYRQSLGQGLEFLIYFQGNSAPDKSGLPSDRFSAERTGGSVSTLTIQRTQQEDSAVYLCASSTSGSIYNEQFFGPGTRLTVL.

This chain links TRBV18 with TRBJ1-6; D ambiguous. The CDR3 is made up of 15 amino acids. Looked up from germline, CDR1 is KGHSH and CDR2 is LQKENI. Trimming removed 1 base at V and 7 bases at J, with 11 bases between. CDR3 in DNA: TGTGCCAGCTCACCACAAATACAAGACAATTCACCCCTCCACTTT. It specifies CASSPQIQDNSPLHF.

This clonotype was seen a few times. This rearrangement joins TRBV12-3 or TRBV12-4 to TRBJ1-1; D is unclear. The CDR3 runs 11 residues. Between the trimmed V and J ends, which lost 7 bases and 6 bases, there was a span of 9 bases. CDR3 sequence: CASTVSSEAFF. CDR3 DNA: TGTGCCAGCACGGTTTCCTCTGAAGCTTTCTTT.

A few counts support this clonotype. The chain has TRBV7-9 and TRBJ2-3, with D possibly being TRBD1 (6 bases). V shed 4 bases and J shed 4 bases, with 12 bases lying between them. CDR1 and CDR2 (germline): SEHNR, FQNEAQ (reference sequence). The CDR3 length is 14 residues. The CDR3 DNA follows: TGTGCCAGCAGCTCCACAGGGCTAGCAGATACGCAGTATTTT. Its translation is CASSSTGLADTQYF.

V is TRBV5-6 and J is TRBJ2-7, with D uncertain. The CDR3 runs to 13 residues. Germline V lookup: CDR1 SGHDT, CDR2 YYEEEE. Trimming removed 6 bases at V and 6 bases at J, with 16 bases between. The CDR3 region has the DNA TGTGCCAGCATGACCATTCTGTTCGGCGAGCAGTACTTC. This encodes CASMTILFGEQYF.

The chain recombines TRBV5-1 with TRBJ2-1, with a weak D call TRBD1 (6 bases). Between the trimmed V and J ends, which lost 0 bases and 5 bases, there was a span of 18 bases. Germline loops: CDR1 SGHRS, CDR2 YFSETQ. The CDR3 is 17 amino acids. This CDR3 reads CASSLAVTGYNDNEQFF. As DNA, the CDR3 is TGCGCCAGCAGCTTGGCTGTGACAGGTTACAATGACAATGAGCAGTTCTTC.

This clonotype occurred many times. An end of the junction differs from the germline gene, which may be a read error. The chain has TRBV4-1 and TRBJ1-3, with D hard to call. This CDR3 spans 11 amino acids. Germline V gene data show CDR1 as MGHRA and CDR2 as YSYEKL. The CDR3 loop reads CASSPGNTIYF. CDR3 sequence (DNA): TGTGCCAGCAGCCCGGGAAACACCATATATTTT.

Remarks on this clonotype: This may stem from a read error, because a much larger clone lies one nucleotide away. The CDR3 spells CASRRTGSRGYTYSNQPQHF. As DNA, the CDR3 is TGTGCCAGCCGCCGTACCGGGTCCCGAGGGTATACGTATAGCAATCAGCCCCAGCATTTT. The chain has TRBV7-8 and TRBJ1-5, with D unclear. The V and J ends lost 8 bases and 0 bases respectively, with 29 bases between them. Germline lookup yields CDR1 SGHVS and CDR2 FQNEAQ. This CDR3 is 20 amino acids long.